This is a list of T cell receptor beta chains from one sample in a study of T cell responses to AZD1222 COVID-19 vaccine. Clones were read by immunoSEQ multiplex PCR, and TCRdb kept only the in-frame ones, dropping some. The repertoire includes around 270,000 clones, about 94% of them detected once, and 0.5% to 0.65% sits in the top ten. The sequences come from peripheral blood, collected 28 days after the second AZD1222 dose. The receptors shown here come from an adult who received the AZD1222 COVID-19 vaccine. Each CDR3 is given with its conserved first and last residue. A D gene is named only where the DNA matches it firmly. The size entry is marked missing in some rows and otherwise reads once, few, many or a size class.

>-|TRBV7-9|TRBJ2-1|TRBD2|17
TGTGCCAGCAGCAAGTTCCCGGGACTAGCGGGAGTCGGAGAGCAGTTCTTC
CASSKFPGLAGVGEQFF
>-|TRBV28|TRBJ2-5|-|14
TGTGCCAGCAGTCCACCCCTAGCTACGGAGACCCAGTACTTC
CASSPPLATETQYF
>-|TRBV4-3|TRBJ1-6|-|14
TGCGCCAGCAGCCCGGACACCTATAATTCACCCCTCCACTTT
CASSPDTYNSPLHF
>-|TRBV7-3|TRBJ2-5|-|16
TGTGCCAGCAGCTTACACTCTGGACTCGATCAAGAGACCCAGTACTTC
CASSLHSGLDQETQYF
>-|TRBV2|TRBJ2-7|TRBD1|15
TGTGCCAGCAGTGGGGCAGGACAGGGTCGCTACGAGCAGTACTTC
CASSGAGQGRYEQYF
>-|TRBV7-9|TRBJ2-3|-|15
TGTGCCAGCAGCCCGACTAGGTTAGACACAGATACGCAGTATTTT
CASSPTRLDTDTQYF
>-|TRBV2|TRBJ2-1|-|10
TGTGCCAGCGGGGTTTATGAGCAGTTCTTC
CASGVYEQFF
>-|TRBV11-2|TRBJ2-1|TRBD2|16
TGTGCCAGCAGCCCCGGGGGACTAGCGGGGGTTAATGAGCAGTTCTTC
CASSPGGLAGVNEQFF
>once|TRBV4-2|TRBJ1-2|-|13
TGTGCCAGCAGCCAAGAGGGACGAGATGGCTACACCTTC
CASSQEGRDGYTF
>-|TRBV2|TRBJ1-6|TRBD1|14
TGTGCCAGCAGCGAGGACAGGGTCGGTTCACCCCTCCACTTT
CASSEDRVGSPLHF
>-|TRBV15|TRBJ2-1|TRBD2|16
TGTGCCACCAGCAGAGATGGTGCTAGCGGGAGTAATGAGCAGTTCTTC
CATSRDGASGSNEQFF
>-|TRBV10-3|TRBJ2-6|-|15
TGTGCCACCGCCTCTCCGCTCGCTGGGGCCAACGTCCTGACTTTC
CATASPLAGANVLTF
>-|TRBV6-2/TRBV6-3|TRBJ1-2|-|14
TGTGCCAGCAGCCCGCGAGTATCTAACTATGGCTACACCTTC
CASSPRVSNYGYTF
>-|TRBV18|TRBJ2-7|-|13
TGTGCCAGCTCAGACGGGCCATCCTACGAGCAGTACTTC
CASSDGPSYEQYF
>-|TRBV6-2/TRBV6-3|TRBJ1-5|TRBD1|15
TGTGCCAGCAGTTTTTGGGACAGCTCCTTGGGGCCCCAGCATTTT
CASSFWDSSLGPQHF
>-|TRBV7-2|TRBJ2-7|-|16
TGTGCCAGCAGCTCCCGGGGGCGGGGAACCTCCTACGAGCAGTACTTC
CASSSRGRGTSYEQYF
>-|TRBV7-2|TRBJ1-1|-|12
TGTGCCAGCAGCGGCAGGGGTACTGAAGCTTTCTTT
CASSGRGTEAFF
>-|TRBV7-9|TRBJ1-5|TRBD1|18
TGTGCCAGCAGTTCGCACCTTGGACAGGCCGGGAGGGGACAGCCCCAGCATTTT
CASSSHLGQAGRGQPQHF